This is a list of T cell receptor beta chains from one sample in a study of blood T cell repertoires in COVID-19. Clones were sequenced by immunoSEQ multiplex PCR, and TCRdb holds only the in-frame ones, with some missing. This table has 160,000 or so clones, approximately 95% appearing once. What was sequenced was peripheral blood. These receptors were obtained from a woman aged 60 to 75 with COVID-19, enrolled during active disease. The CDR3 runs from the conserved cysteine through the conserved F or W. Each record gives: clone size, J gene, V gene, D gene, CDR3 protein, CDR3 DNA. D genes are given only for firm matches. Only part of the rows carry a size: once, few, many, or a class if the clone is expanded.

NA | TRBJ2-5 | TRBV21-1 | NA | CASSYRETQYF | TGTGCCAGCAGCTACAGGGAGACCCAGTACTTC
NA | TRBJ2-2 | TRBV4-2 | NA | CASSQDSVRANTGELFF | TGTGCCAGCAGCCAAGATTCGGTGAGGGCGAACACCGGGGAGCTGTTTTTT
NA | TRBJ1-2 | TRBV5-5 | NA | CASSLSGRNNYGYTF | TGTGCCAGCAGCTTGTCGGGGAGAAATAACTATGGCTACACCTTC
NA | TRBJ1-1 | TRBV3-1/TRBV3-2 | NA | CASSRARNTEAFF | TGTGCCAGCAGCCGAGCGAGGAACACTGAAGCTTTCTTT
NA | TRBJ1-4 | TRBV6-6 | TRBD1 | CASSNRQGATNEKLFF | TGTGCCAGCAGTAACCGACAGGGTGCAACTAATGAAAAACTGTTTTTT
NA | TRBJ2-7 | TRBV4-2 | TRBD2 | CASSQEVLADEQYF | TGTGCCAGCAGCCAAGAGGTCCTAGCGGACGAGCAGTACTTC
NA | TRBJ2-2 | TRBV2 | TRBD2 | CASSTRTSGVPGELFF | TGTGCCAGCAGTACCCGGACTAGCGGGGTCCCCGGGGAGCTGTTTTTT
NA | TRBJ1-3 | TRBV7-8 | NA | CASSQGSGNTIYF | TGTGCCAGCAGCCAGGGGTCTGGAAACACCATATATTTT
NA | TRBJ1-5 | TRBV4-3 | NA | CASSQDLGPGQPQHF | TGCGCCAGCAGCCAAGATTTAGGCCCGGGGCAGCCCCAGCATTTT
NA | TRBJ1-4 | TRBV19 | NA | CASDRPADEKLFF | TGTGCCAGTGACAGGCCCGCAGACGAAAAACTGTTTTTT
NA | TRBJ2-2 | TRBV19 | NA | CASSITANTGELFF | TGTGCCAGTAGTATTACAGCTAACACCGGGGAGCTGTTTTTT
NA | TRBJ1-1 | TRBV4-1 | NA | CASSQVPTADTEAFF | TGCGCCAGCAGCCAAGTACCTACGGCGGACACTGAAGCTTTCTTT
few | TRBJ1-1 | TRBV27 | NA | CASGRVTEAFF | TGTGCCAGCGGGAGGGTCACTGAAGCTTTCTTT
NA | TRBJ1-6 | TRBV7-2 | TRBD1 | CASRTGGRNSPLHF | TGTGCCAGCAGAACAGGGGGCCGCAATTCACCCCTCCACTTT
NA | TRBJ2-5 | TRBV7-9 | NA | CASSPTNTHETQYF | TGTGCCAGCAGCCCAACAAACACCCACGAGACCCAGTACTTC
NA | TRBJ1-1 | TRBV9 | NA | CASSVDEGMNTEAFF | TGTGCCAGCAGCGTAGATGAGGGTATGAACACTGAAGCTTTCTTT
once | TRBJ2-1 | TRBV18 | NA | CASSHPRMEGNYNEQFF | TGTGCCAGCTCTCATCCCAGGATGGAGGGCAACTACAATGAGCAGTTCTTC
NA | TRBJ2-5 | TRBV11-3 | NA | CASSLGMEGQYF | TGTGCCAGCAGCTTAGGGATGGAGGGCCAGTACTTC
NA | TRBJ1-2 | TRBV4-3 | NA | CASSHARGPNYGYTF | TGCGCCAGCAGCCATGCCAGGGGACCAAACTATGGCTACACCTTC
NA | TRBJ1-2 | TRBV19 | NA | CASSIGENYGYTF | TGTGCCAGTAGTATTGGAGAAAACTATGGCTACACCTTC
NA | TRBJ1-1 | TRBV27 | NA | CASSLGTPGATEAFF | TGTGCCAGCAGTTTGGGAACTCCAGGGGCCACTGAAGCTTTCTTT
NA | TRBJ1-2 | TRBV7-8 | NA | CASSPGGDIGYGYTF | TGTGCCAGCAGCCCCGGGGGGGACATCGGGTATGGCTACACCTTC
NA | TRBJ1-2 | TRBV27 | NA | CASSLYPSYGYTF | TGTGCCAGCAGTTTATATCCGTCGTATGGCTACACCTTC
NA | TRBJ1-2 | TRBV2 | TRBD1 | CASSKGTVDYGYTF | TGTGCCAGCAGTAAAGGGACAGTGGACTATGGCTACACCTTC
NA | TRBJ1-5 | TRBV9 | NA | CASSAGGAIDQPQHF | TGTGCCAGCAGCGCTGGGGGGGCGATCGATCAGCCCCAGCATTTT
NA | TRBJ1-4 | TRBV4-2 | NA | CASSQVARVTNEKLFF | TGTGCCAGCAGCCAAGTCGCGCGGGTAACTAATGAAAAACTGTTTTTT
NA | TRBJ2-7 | TRBV6-5 | NA | CASNYGGFYEQYF | TGTGCCAGCAATTACGGGGGCTTCTACGAGCAGTACTTC
NA | TRBJ2-1 | TRBV7-3 | TRBD2 | CASSLTAPASGGNEQFF | TGTGCCAGCAGCTTAACCGCTCCGGCTAGCGGGGGCAATGAGCAGTTCTTC
NA | TRBJ1-2 | TRBV7-3 | TRBD1 | CASSRKGTGDPYGYTF | TGTGCCAGCAGCAGAAAAGGGACAGGAGACCCGTATGGCTACACCTTC
NA | TRBJ2-1 | TRBV3-1/TRBV3-2 | TRBD1 | CASSQPGTGNEQFF | TGTGCCAGCAGCCAACCGGGGACAGGCAATGAGCAGTTCTTC
NA | TRBJ1-5 | TRBV9 | NA | CASSVSAGNQPQHF | TGTGCCAGCAGCGTTTCCGCCGGGAATCAGCCCCAGCATTTT
NA | TRBJ1-4 | TRBV6-4 | NA | CASSEQGSPNEKLFF | TGTGCCAGCAGTGAACAGGGTTCGCCTAATGAAAAACTGTTTTTT
once | TRBJ2-3 | TRBV5-4 | TRBD2 | CASSWTPPGGPTDTQYF | TGTGCCAGCAGCTGGACCCCTCCGGGGGGGCCAACAGATACGCAGTATTTT
NA | TRBJ2-5 | TRBV23-1 | NA | CASSHRDQETQYF | TGCGCCAGCAGTCACAGGGATCAAGAGACCCAGTACTTC
NA | TRBJ2-5 | TRBV9 | TRBD1 | CASSVETHGTGSEEETQYF | TGTGCCAGCAGCGTAGAGACACATGGGACAGGATCCGAGGAGGAGACCCAGTACTTC
once | TRBJ1-1 | TRBV14 | NA | CASSQVFLMNAFF | TGTGCCAGCAGCCAAGTTTTCCTAATGAATGCTTTCTTT
NA | TRBJ2-5 | TRBV6-5 | NA | CASRVLVAAETQYF | TGTGCCAGCAGGGTTTTGGTCGCGGCAGAGACCCAGTACTTC
NA | TRBJ2-1 | TRBV7-9 | TRBD2 | CASSKGLAGGRRVGNEQFF | TGTGCCAGCAGCAAGGGACTAGCGGGGGGCAGAAGGGTGGGCAATGAGCAGTTCTTC
NA | TRBJ1-6 | TRBV5-4 | NA | CASSLAGGIANSPLHF | TGTGCCAGCAGCTTGGCCGGGGGGATAGCTAATTCACCCCTCCACTTT
once | TRBJ1-1 | TRBV27 | TRBD1 | CASSPSWTGRTEAFF | TGTGCCAGCAGCCCTTCATGGACAGGACGCACTGAAGCTTTCTTT
NA | TRBJ1-4 | TRBV19 | NA | CASSIQSGEKLFF | TGTGCCAGTAGTATTCAATCAGGCGAAAAACTGTTTTTT
NA | TRBJ1-1 | TRBV18 | NA | CASTPLGGESGFRTEAFF | TGTGCCAGCACCCCGTTGGGGGGAGAATCAGGCTTTCGCACTGAAGCTTTCTTT
few | TRBJ2-7 | TRBV7-9 | TRBD1 | CASSKGQQAISYEQYF | TGTGCCAGCAGCAAGGGACAGCAGGCTATCTCCTACGAGCAGTACTTC
NA | TRBJ1-5 | TRBV4-1 | NA | CASSQDWTVSNQPQHF | TGCGCCAGCAGCCAAGACTGGACAGTTAGCAATCAGCCCCAGCATTTT
NA | TRBJ2-2 | TRBV11-3 | NA | CASSSSLGGTGELFF | TGTGCCAGCAGCTCGAGTTTGGGGGGCACCGGGGAGCTGTTTTTT
NA | TRBJ2-3 | TRBV7-8 | TRBD1 | CASGRGITDTQYF | TGTGCCAGCGGCAGGGGGATCACAGATACGCAGTATTTT
once | TRBJ1-6 | TRBV11-2 | NA | CASSLVGRDYSPLHF | TGTGCCAGCAGCTTAGTTGGCCGGGACTATTCACCCCTCCACTTT